The source of this TCR beta chain is a study of CD8 T cells in Susac syndrome. The RNA, about 0.45 to 1 ug, was put through reverse transcription using random hexamers. TCRdb itself ran the immunoSEQ multiplex PCR reads through MiXCR, one entry per CDR3 protein. The table lists 200,000 to 250,000 distinct CDR3 sequences, around 96% of them singletons. Trimming left V 2 bases short and J 1 base short, with 8 bases between. The CDR3 consists of 14 residues. CDR1 MDHEN and CDR2 SYDVKM come from the germline V gene. The receptor's source is a human donor with multiple sclerosis. Sequenced material: CD4+ T cells from PBMCs. This chain links TRBV28 with TRBJ2-5; D possibly corresponds to TRBD1 (5 bases). In DNA, the CDR3 is TGTGCCAGCAGTTTAAGCAGGGCCCAAGAGACCCAGTACTTC. This translates into CASSLSRAQETQYF.